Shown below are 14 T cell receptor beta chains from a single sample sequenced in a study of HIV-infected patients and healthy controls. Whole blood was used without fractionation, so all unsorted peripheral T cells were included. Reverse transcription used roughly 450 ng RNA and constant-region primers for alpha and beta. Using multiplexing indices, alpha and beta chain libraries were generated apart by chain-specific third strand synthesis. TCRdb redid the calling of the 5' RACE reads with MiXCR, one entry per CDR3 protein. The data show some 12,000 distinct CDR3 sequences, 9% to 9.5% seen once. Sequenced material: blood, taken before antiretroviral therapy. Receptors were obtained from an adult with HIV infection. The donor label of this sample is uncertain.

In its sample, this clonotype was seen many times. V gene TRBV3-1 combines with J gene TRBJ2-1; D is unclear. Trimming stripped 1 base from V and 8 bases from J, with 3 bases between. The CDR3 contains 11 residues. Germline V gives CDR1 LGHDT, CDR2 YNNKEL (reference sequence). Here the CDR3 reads CASSQGDEQFF. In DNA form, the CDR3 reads TGTGCCAGCAGCCAAGGGGATGAGCAGTTCTTC.

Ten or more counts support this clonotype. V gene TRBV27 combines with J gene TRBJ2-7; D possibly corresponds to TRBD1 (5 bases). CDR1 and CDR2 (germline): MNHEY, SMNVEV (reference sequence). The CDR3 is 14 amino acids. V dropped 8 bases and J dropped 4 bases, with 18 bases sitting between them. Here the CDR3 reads CASGLPGMIYEQYF. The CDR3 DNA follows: TGTGCCAGCGGGTTGCCAGGGATGATTTACGAGCAGTACTTC.

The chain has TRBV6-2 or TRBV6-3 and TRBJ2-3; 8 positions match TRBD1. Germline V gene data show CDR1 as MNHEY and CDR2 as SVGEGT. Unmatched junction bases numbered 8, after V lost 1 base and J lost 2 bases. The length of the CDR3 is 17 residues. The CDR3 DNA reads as TGTGCCAGCAGTTACTTCCCGGGACAGGAACTCACAGATACGCAGTATTTT. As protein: CASSYFPGQELTDTQYF.

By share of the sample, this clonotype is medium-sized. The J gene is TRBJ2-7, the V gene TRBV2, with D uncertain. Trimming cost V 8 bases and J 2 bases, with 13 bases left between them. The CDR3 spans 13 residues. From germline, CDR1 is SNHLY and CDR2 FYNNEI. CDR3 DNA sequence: TGTGCCAGCCTAGGGCCGGTAGCCTACGAGCAGTACTTC. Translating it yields CASLGPVAYEQYF.

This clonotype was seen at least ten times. This CDR3 is CASSADGPDTQYF. The DNA for the CDR3 is TGTGCCAGCAGCGCGGACGGCCCAGATACGCAGTATTTT. The genes are TRBV11-3 and TRBJ2-3; D is unresolved. Trimming left V 5 bases short and J 4 bases short, with 10 bases between. Germline V CDR1 and CDR2: SGHNT, YENEEA. This CDR3 has 13 residues.

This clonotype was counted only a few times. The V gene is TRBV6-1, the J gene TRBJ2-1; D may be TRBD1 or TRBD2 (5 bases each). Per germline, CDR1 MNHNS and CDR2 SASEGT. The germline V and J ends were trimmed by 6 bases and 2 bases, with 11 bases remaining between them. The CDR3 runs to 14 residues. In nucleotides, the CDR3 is TGTGCCAGCAGGTGGGACCTTGCCTACAATGAGCAGTTCTTC. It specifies CASRWDLAYNEQFF.

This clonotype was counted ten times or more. CDR3 bases: TGCAGTGCTGGGGGTGACAGGGGCTTCTACGAGCAGTACTTC. It translates to CSAGGDRGFYEQYF. The rearrangement links TRBV20-1 to TRBJ2-7; 8 bases match TRBD1. The V gene end was trimmed by 5 bases and the J gene end by 3 bases; junction bases not matched to a gene: 9. The CDR3 extends over 14 amino acids. Per the germline V gene, CDR1 is DFQATT and CDR2 is SNEGSKA (reference sequence).

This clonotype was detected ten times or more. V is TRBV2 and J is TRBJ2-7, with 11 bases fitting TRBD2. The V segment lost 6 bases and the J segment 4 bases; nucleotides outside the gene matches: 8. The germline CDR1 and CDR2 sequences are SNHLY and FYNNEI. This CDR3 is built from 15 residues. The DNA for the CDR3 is TGTGCCAGCAGGAACGGACTAGCGGGTGAATACGAGCAGTACTTC. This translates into CASRNGLAGEYEQYF.

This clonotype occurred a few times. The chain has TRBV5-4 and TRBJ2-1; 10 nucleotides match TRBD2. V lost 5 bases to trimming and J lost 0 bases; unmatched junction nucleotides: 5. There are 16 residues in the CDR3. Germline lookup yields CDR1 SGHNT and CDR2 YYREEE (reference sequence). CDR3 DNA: TGTGCCAGCAGTTCACTAGCGGGGAGCTCCTACAATGAGCAGTTCTTC. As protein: CASSSLAGSSYNEQFF.

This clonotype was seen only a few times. The CDR3 protein is CASSQRQAFNEKLFF. The CDR3 nucleotides read TGTGCCAGCAGCCAACGACAGGCCTTTAATGAAAAACTGTTTTTT. The chain links TRBV3-1 to TRBJ1-4; possibly TRBD1 for D (6 bases). This CDR3 comprises 15 residues. Germline CDR1 and CDR2: LGHDT and YNNKEL (reference sequence). Trimming cost V 2 bases and J 4 bases, with 11 bases left between them.

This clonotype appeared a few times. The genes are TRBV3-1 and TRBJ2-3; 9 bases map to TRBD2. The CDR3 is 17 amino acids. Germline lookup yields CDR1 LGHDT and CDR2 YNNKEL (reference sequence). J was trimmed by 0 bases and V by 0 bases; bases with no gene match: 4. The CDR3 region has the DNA TGTGCCAGCAGCCAAGAGGGGACTAGCAGAAGCACAGATACGCAGTATTTT. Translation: CASSQEGTSRSTDTQYF.

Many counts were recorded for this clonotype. In DNA, the CDR3 is TGTGCCAGCAGTAGCGGGAGTGGAGATACGCAGTATTTT. Amino acids: CASSSGSGDTQYF. The V and J genes are TRBV6-5 and TRBJ2-3; 8 nucleotides agree with TRBD2. V shed 5 bases and J 5 bases; nucleotides not matched to a gene: 3. CDR3 size: 13 residues. Germline V CDR1 and CDR2: MNHEY, SVGAGI.

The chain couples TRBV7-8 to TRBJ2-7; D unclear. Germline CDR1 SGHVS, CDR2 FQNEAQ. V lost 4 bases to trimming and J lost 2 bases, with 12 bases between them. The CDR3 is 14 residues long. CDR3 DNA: TGTGCCAGCAGCTACGGACGGGCTACCTACGAGCAGTACTTC. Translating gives CASSYGRATYEQYF.

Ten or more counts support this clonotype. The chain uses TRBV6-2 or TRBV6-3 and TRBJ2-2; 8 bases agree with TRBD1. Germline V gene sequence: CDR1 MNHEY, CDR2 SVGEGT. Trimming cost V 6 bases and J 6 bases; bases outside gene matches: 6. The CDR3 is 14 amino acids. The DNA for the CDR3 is TGTGCCAGCAGAACCGGGACAGGATCCGGGGAGCTGTTTTTT. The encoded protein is CASRTGTGSGELFF.